This T cell receptor (beta chain) is drawn from a study of cytomegalovirus exposure and HLA in healthy donors. Comments on this clone: The target antigen is unknown.

Amplification used 60 Vbeta primers and 13 Jbeta primers. Assay used: immunoSEQ multiplex PCR; TCRdb lists only in-frame clones, some missing. In the table there are under 200,000 clones, 65% to 80% of which are singletons. Study observations and caveats: The authors later linked a missense DCLRE1C variant to TCR beta V- and J-gene trimming.

V gave up 1 base and J gave up 5 bases, with 11 bases separating them. CDR1 is LNHDA and CDR2 is SQIVND in the germline V gene (reference sequence). The CDR3 is 15 residues long. The chain recombines TRBV19 with TRBJ1-4, with D hard to call. The TCR comes from a woman in her forties in good health and CMV-seropositive. Material for sequencing was PBMCs. CDR3 in amino acids: CASSIVGEPNEKLFF. The DNA for the CDR3 is TGTGCCAGTAGTATAGTCGGGGAGCCGAATGAAAAACTGTTTTTT.